The 10 T cell receptor beta chains in this list originate from one sample, sequenced in a study of T cells in Graves' hyperthyroidism and ophthalmopathy. RNA transcripts served as the template for amplifying TCR beta CDR3 regions. First-round RT-PCR of the TCR CDR3 relied on the HTBI primer set. TCRdb re-called the multiplex PCR reads through MiXCR, storing one row per CDR3 protein. Altogether just under 750,000 distinct CDR3 sequences are present, roughly 32% being singletons, with the ten largest covering less than 35%. Input material: blood. The receptors here all came from a woman aged 40 to 50 with Graves' hyperthyroidism.

This clonotype was counted a single time. A clone one base away is much larger, so this may be a read error. The V call is TRBV2, the J call TRBJ2-5; 9 bases line up with TRBD2. In germline, CDR1 is SNHLY, CDR2 FYNNEI. The CDR3 totals 15 residues. The CDR3, as DNA: TGTGCCAGCAGTTTCGGGACTAGCCCTCAAGAGACCCAGTGCTTC. Its protein is CASSFGTSPQETQCF.

The rearrangement uses TRBV12-3 or TRBV12-4 and TRBJ1-2, with D hard to call. With 3 bases removed from V and 8 bases from J, the gap between germline ends came to 13 bases. The CDR3 spans 13 residues. Written as DNA, the CDR3 is TGTGCCAGCAGTTTTAACGGTAACCCCGGCTACACCTTC. This translates into CASSFNGNPGYTF.

On this clonotype: This could be a read error, since a much larger clone is one nucleotide away. The CDR3 reads CASTLGQSTEAFF. The CDR3, as DNA: TGTGCCAGCACTCTGGGGCAGAGCACTGAAGCTTTCTTT. The chain has TRBV7-9 and TRBJ1-1; tentatively, D is TRBD1 (5 bases). V was pared by 7 bases and J by 4 bases, with 13 bases between. Germline CDR1 SEHNR, CDR2 FQNEAQ (reference sequence). This CDR3 has 13 amino acids.

This clonotype was picked up many times. The J gene is TRBJ1-2, the V gene TRBV7-6, with D possibly being TRBD1 (5 bases). V was pared by 1 base and J by 4 bases, with 10 bases between. There are 14 residues in the CDR3. Germline-derived CDR1 and CDR2 are SGHVS and FNYEAQ. Here the CDR3 reads CASSLGQNSYGYTF. CDR3 DNA sequence: TGTGCCAGCAGCTTAGGACAGAATTCCTATGGCTACACCTTC.

Here the CDR3 DNA reads TGTGCCAGCAGCGCTTCGACAGGGGACTATGGCTACACCTTC. Its translation is CASSASTGDYGYTF. This chain connects TRBV5-4 to TRBJ1-2; 8 nucleotides line up with TRBD1. V lost 4 bases, J lost 3 bases, and 5 bases stayed unmatched. Germline assignment: CDR1 SGHNT and CDR2 YYREEE (reference sequence). The CDR3 runs 14 residues.

The gene calls are TRBV10-1 and TRBJ1-1, with D uncertain. This CDR3 spans 15 amino acids. Looked up from germline, CDR1 is WNHNN and CDR2 is SYGVQD (reference sequence). V shed 3 bases and J shed 3 bases, with 14 bases lying between them. The CDR3 nucleotides are TGCGCCAGCAGTGATCAGGCTGGAATGGACACTGAAGCTTTCTTT. Amino acid sequence: CASSDQAGMDTEAFF.

The sample holds many counts of this clonotype. CDR3 nucleotide sequence: TGTGCCAGCAGCAATAGGAGGAGTCTAGAAGCTTTCTTT. It encodes CASSNRRSLEAFF. This chain connects TRBV7-2 to TRBJ1-1; no definite D call. Looked up from germline, CDR1 is SGHTA and CDR2 is FQGNSA. The germline V and J ends were trimmed by 5 bases and 8 bases, with 15 bases remaining between them. The CDR3 length is 13 residues.

The V and J genes are TRBV6-2 or TRBV6-3 and TRBJ2-6; 7 bases align to TRBD1. This CDR3 has 15 residues. From germline, CDR1 is MNHEY and CDR2 SVGEGT. After removal of 6 bases from V and 2 bases from J, the junction contained 4 bases not matched to a gene. CDR3 sequence: CASRSQGAGANVLTF. The CDR3 DNA reads as TGTGCCAGCAGATCCCAGGGGGCTGGGGCCAACGTCCTGACTTTC.

In its sample, this clonotype was seen a few times. V is TRBV19 and J is TRBJ1-2; D not resolved. Trimming took off 7 bases at V and 2 bases at J, with 14 bases between the two ends. This CDR3 has 14 amino acids. Germline CDR1 reads LNHDA; CDR2 reads SQIVND (reference sequence). The CDR3 is CASNARRENYGYTF. In nucleotides, the CDR3 is TGTGCCAGTAACGCCAGGCGTGAAAACTATGGCTACACCTTC.

The V and J genes are TRBV11-2 and TRBJ1-1; D is uncertain. V was cut by 3 bases and J by 4 bases, with 21 bases left in between. The CDR3 has 17 amino acids. Germline values: CDR1 SGHAT, CDR2 FQNNGV. The CDR3 spells CASSFDEDGTKVTEAFF. CDR3 nucleotide sequence: TGTGCCAGCAGCTTTGATGAGGACGGAACGAAGGTCACTGAAGCTTTCTTT.